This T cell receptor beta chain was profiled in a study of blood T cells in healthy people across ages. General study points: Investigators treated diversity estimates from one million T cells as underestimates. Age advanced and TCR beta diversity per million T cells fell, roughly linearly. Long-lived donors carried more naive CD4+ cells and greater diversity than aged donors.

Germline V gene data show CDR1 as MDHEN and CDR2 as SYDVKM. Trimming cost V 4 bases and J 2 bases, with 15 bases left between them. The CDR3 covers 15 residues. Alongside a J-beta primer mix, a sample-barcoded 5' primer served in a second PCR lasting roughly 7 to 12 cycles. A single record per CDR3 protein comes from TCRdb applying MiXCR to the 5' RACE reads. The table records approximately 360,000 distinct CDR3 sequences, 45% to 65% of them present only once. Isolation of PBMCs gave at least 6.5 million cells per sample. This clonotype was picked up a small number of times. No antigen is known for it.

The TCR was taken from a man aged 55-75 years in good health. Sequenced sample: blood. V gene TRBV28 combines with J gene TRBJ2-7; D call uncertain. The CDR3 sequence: CASSSPNRVTYEQYF. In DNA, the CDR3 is TGTGCCAGCAGTTCTCCCAATAGGGTCACCTACGAGCAGTACTTC.